The next 24 T cell receptor beta chains were all read from a single sample in a study of shared clonotypes between healthy human individuals (dated by TCRdb to 2020 to 2021). Receptors were amplified or captured by the immunoSEQ multiplex PCR assay. TCRdb mirrors the immuneACCESS table, restricted to in-frame sequences. Some clones are absent from its copies; in checked studies, under half trace to an unresolved V gene, and the reason for the others is unknown. Across this sample there are around 700,000 clones, with roughly 78% seen only once. The ten most abundant clones make up approximately 2% of the sample. Source material: memory CD4+ T cells sorted from blood. Per the publication, the cell subset or site label means: CD45RA-negative fraction. The receptors derive from a woman between 25 and 40 years old in good health.

J is TRBJ2-5 and V is TRBV25-1, with 7 bases aligning to TRBD1. The CDR3 is made up of 16 amino acids. Germline values: CDR1 MGHDK, CDR2 SYGVNS. J lost 9 bases, V lost 1 base, and 14 bases had no gene match. The CDR3 sequence: CASSEFWDSDRGAQYF. Written as DNA, the CDR3 is TGTGCCAGCAGTGAATTTTGGGACAGCGACCGAGGAGCCCAGTACTTC.

The chain uses TRBV2 and TRBJ2-3; the match to TRBD2 covers 10 bases. With V trimmed by 1 base and J by 5 bases, 3 bases remained unmatched. Germline V gene data show CDR1 as SNHLY and CDR2 as FYNNEI. The CDR3 has 15 residues. The CDR3 sequence: CASSEEAGGVDTQYF. DNA of the CDR3: TGTGCCAGCAGTGAAGAAGCGGGAGGGGTAGATACGCAGTATTTT.

The chain joins TRBV10-1 to TRBJ1-2; D is unresolved. This CDR3 region has 14 residues. Trimming removed 3 bases at V and 2 bases at J, with 10 bases between. Germline CDR1 reads WNHNN; CDR2 reads SYGVQD (reference sequence). CDR3 amino acids: CASSDSGKNYGYTF. In DNA, the CDR3 is TGCGCCAGCAGTGATTCCGGGAAGAACTATGGCTACACCTTC.

Only one count was recorded for this clone. The chain is built from TRBV6-1 and TRBJ1-5, with D unclear. The CDR3 spans 16 residues. The germline V gene has CDR1 MNHNS and CDR2 SASEGT. Trimming removed 3 bases at V and 1 base at J, with 13 bases between. CDR3 nucleotide sequence: TGTGCCAGCAGTGAGTCAGGAGCAGAGAGCAATCAGCCCCAGCATTTT. Its protein product is CASSESGAESNQPQHF.

V is TRBV5-4 and J is TRBJ2-4; unclear D gene. Germline CDR1 is SGHNT and CDR2 is YYREEE (reference sequence). This CDR3 contains 17 residues. V shed 0 bases and J shed 0 bases, with 13 bases lying between them. This CDR3 reads CASSLGPWREAKNIQYF. Written as DNA, the CDR3 is TGTGCCAGCAGCTTGGGACCTTGGCGAGAAGCCAAAAACATTCAGTACTTC. Looking up the rest from reference TRBV5-4 and TRBJ2-4 gives the full variable domain: ETGVTQSPTHLIKTRGQQVTLRCSSQSGHNTVSWYQQALGQGPQFIFQYYREEENGRGNFPPRFSGLQFPNYSSELNVNALELDDSALYLCASSLGPWREAKNIQYFGAGTRLSVL.

The V call is TRBV6-1, the J call TRBJ1-1, with D maybe TRBD1 (6 bases). Trimming took off 4 bases at V and 3 bases at J, with 15 bases between the two ends. The length of the CDR3 is 15 residues. The germline V gene has CDR1 MNHNS and CDR2 SASEGT. This CDR3 is CASSGQQGRDTEAFF. CDR3 DNA sequence: TGTGCCAGCAGTGGACAACAGGGTCGGGACACTGAAGCTTTCTTT.

The chain combines TRBV29-1 with TRBJ1-3; D might be TRBD1 (6 bases). The V gene lost 6 bases and the J gene lost 3 bases, with 18 bases spanning the gap. CDR1 is SQVTM, CDR2 ANQGSEA, per germline. The CDR3 extends over 15 amino acids. The DNA of the CDR3 is TGCAGCGTCGTAGAACAGGGAGGTGTTGGAAACACCATATATTTT. Its translation is CSVVEQGGVGNTIYF.

This sequence joins TRBV27 and TRBJ1-1, with 10 bases lining up with TRBD1. V was clipped by 5 bases and J by 5 bases; unmatched bases: 8. Germline-derived CDR1 and CDR2 are MNHEY and SMNVEV (reference sequence). The CDR3 consists of 15 residues. DNA for the CDR3: TGTGCCAGCAGTCCAAGACAGGGGGCGGGGACTGAAGCTTTCTTT. It specifies CASSPRQGAGTEAFF.

As to this clone: This could be a read error, since a much larger clone is one nucleotide away. The rearrangement links TRBV11-3 to TRBJ2-3; D is ambiguous. Germline V lookup: CDR1 SGHNT, CDR2 YENEEA. The CDR3 is 12 residues long. V was pared by 3 bases and J by 2 bases, with 3 bases between. The CDR3 here is CASSFNTDTQYF. CDR3 nucleotide sequence: TGTGCCAGCAGCTTCAACACAGATACGCAGTATTTT.

Turning to this clone: This sample also contains other DNA sequences that code for the same CDR3. The J gene is TRBJ2-7, the V gene TRBV27, with TRBD2 identical over 11 bases. Germline V gene data show CDR1 as MNHEY and CDR2 as SMNVEV (reference sequence). The CDR3 is 13 amino acids. J was trimmed by 4 bases and V by 10 bases; bases with no gene match: 6. The CDR3 DNA is TGTGCCACCCGGACTAGCGGGTCGTACGAGCAGTACTTC. Translating gives CATRTSGSYEQYF.

The rearrangement joins TRBV7-9 to TRBJ1-3; D might be TRBD1 (5 bases). Germline values: CDR1 SEHNR, CDR2 FQNEAQ (reference sequence). V was pared by 2 bases and J by 2 bases, with 13 bases between. The CDR3 loop spans 16 amino acids. In nucleotides, the CDR3 is TGTGCCAGCAGCTTATTTCAGGGCGCAACTGGAAACACCATATATTTT. Its protein product is CASSLFQGATGNTIYF. Complete variable domain (other parts from reference TRBV7-9 and TRBJ1-3): DTGVSQNPRHKITKRGQNVTFRCDPISEHNRLYWYRQTLGQGPEFLTYFQNEAQLEKSRLLSDRFSAERPKGSFSTLEIQRTEQGDSAMYLCASSLFQGATGNTIYFGEGSWLTVV.

Concerning this clone: The identical CDR3 is also encoded by other nucleotide sequences in the sample. This rearrangement joins TRBV4-2 to TRBJ2-1; 11 bases are shared with TRBD2. The J segment lost 3 bases and the V segment lost 1 base, leaving 2 bases of the junction unmatched. Germline V gene data show CDR1 as LGHNA and CDR2 as YNFKEQ. The CDR3 totals 16 residues. The CDR3 coding sequence is TGTGCCAGCAGCCAAGGACTAGCGGGAAACTACAATGAGCAGTTCTTC. Translation gives CASSQGLAGNYNEQFF.

This clone came up once. The sample contains more than one DNA sequence encoding this CDR3. The chain links TRBV2 to TRBJ2-3, with 8 bases lining up with TRBD2. CDR3 length equals 14 residues. Germline lookup yields CDR1 SNHLY and CDR2 FYNNEI. V shed 4 bases, J shed 4 bases, and the junction held 4 bases outside the gene matches. The CDR3 nucleotides are TGTGCCAGCAGTGGGTTAGCGGGACCAGATACGCAGTATTTT. Amino acids: CASSGLAGPDTQYF.

The V gene is TRBV10-2, the J gene TRBJ2-7, with D uncertain. The germline CDR1 and CDR2 sequences are WSHSY and SAAADI. CDR3 length: 12 amino acids. Trimming removed 6 bases at V and 6 bases at J, with 12 bases between. The CDR3, as DNA: TGCGCCAGCAGGAGGACCGAAGGCGAGCAGTACTTC. Amino acid sequence: CASRRTEGEQYF.

CDR3 DNA sequence: TGTGCCAGCAGCCGGCTAGCGGGAGGGCAAGTCCTGACTTTC. Translation: CASSRLAGGQVLTF. The rearrangement joins TRBV4-2 to TRBJ2-6, with 12 nucleotides matching TRBD2. CDR1 is LGHNA and CDR2 is YNFKEQ in the germline V gene. With 4 bases clipped from V and 13 bases from J, the junction kept 5 bases outside the gene matches. The CDR3 consists of 14 residues.

The chain recombines TRBV10-2 with TRBJ2-5; no reliable D call. Germline V lookup: CDR1 WSHSY, CDR2 SAAADI. V was cut by 3 bases and J by 5 bases, with 7 bases left in between. The CDR3 loop spans 12 amino acids. The CDR3: CASSETKETQYF. In DNA, the CDR3 is TGCGCCAGCAGTGAAACAAAGGAGACCCAGTACTTC.

The CDR3 nucleotides read TGTGCCAGCAGTCGATTAGCGGGAGGAAACGAGCAGTACTTC. Its translation: CASSRLAGGNEQYF. The genes are TRBV27 and TRBJ2-7; TRBD2 aligns across 10 bases. The CDR3 consists of 14 residues. Germline assignment: CDR1 MNHEY and CDR2 SMNVEV (reference sequence). Unmatched junction bases numbered 6, after V lost 5 bases and J lost 5 bases.

The chain links TRBV6-1 to TRBJ1-3; D unresolved. Trimming removed 8 bases at V and 0 bases at J, with 8 bases between. The germline V gene encodes CDR1 MNHNS and CDR2 SASEGT. There are 13 residues in the CDR3. The CDR3 DNA is TGTGCCAGCGGTCCGATCTCTGGAAACACCATATATTTT. It codes for CASGPISGNTIYF.

J is TRBJ2-1 and V is TRBV7-9; 16 positions agree with TRBD2. With 5 bases clipped from V and 8 bases from J, the junction kept 3 bases outside the gene matches. The CDR3 spans 15 residues. The germline V gene encodes CDR1 SEHNR and CDR2 FQNEAQ (reference sequence). The CDR3 region is CASSGTSGRAYEQFF. The DNA of the CDR3 is TGTGCCAGCAGCGGGACTAGCGGGAGGGCCTATGAGCAGTTCTTC.

This clone was seen just once. The CDR3 coding sequence is TGTGCCAGCAGACTAGCCGGGTTGACAGATACGCAGTATTTT. Translation gives CASRLAGLTDTQYF. V gene TRBV7-2 combines with J gene TRBJ2-3, with D tentatively TRBD2 (6 bases). The ends were cut back, 6 bases at V and 3 bases at J, with 13 bases in the middle. Per the germline V gene, CDR1 is SGHTA and CDR2 is FQGNSA. The CDR3 sequence is 14 residues long.

This sequence joins TRBV5-8 and TRBJ2-1; TRBD1 aligns across 9 bases. The germline V gene encodes CDR1 SGHTS and CDR2 YDEGEE. J lost 8 bases, V lost 2 bases, and 5 bases had no gene match. The CDR3 is 14 residues long. The CDR3 coding sequence is TGTGCCAGCAGCTTCAGGACAGGGGACTATGAGCAGTTCTTC. Translated, it gives CASSFRTGDYEQFF. The variable domain in full, with the rest retrieved from reference TRBV5-8 and TRBJ2-1, is EAGVTQSPTHLIKTRGQQATLRCSPISGHTSVYWYQQALGLGLQFLLWYDEGEERNRGNFPPRFSGRQFPNYSSELNVNALELEDSALYLCASSFRTGDYEQFFGPGTRLTVL.

The rearrangement links TRBV28 to TRBJ1-3; maybe TRBD1 (5 bases). Per the germline V gene, CDR1 is MDHEN and CDR2 is SYDVKM. The CDR3 sequence is 15 residues long. Trimming left V 3 bases short and J 8 bases short, with 17 bases between. The CDR3 DNA is TGTGCCAGCAGTTTCCACCGAGGGGCGCGGGACACCATATATTTT. Translation gives CASSFHRGARDTIYF.

The chain links TRBV7-9 to TRBJ2-7, with 9 bases lining up with TRBD2. In germline, CDR1 is SEHNR, CDR2 FQNEAQ (reference sequence). The CDR3 has 16 amino acids. V shed 1 base, J shed 0 bases, and the junction held 4 bases outside the gene matches. CDR3 protein: CASSLGSREGSYEQYF. DNA for the CDR3: TGTGCCAGCAGCTTAGGCTCGCGGGAGGGCTCCTACGAGCAGTACTTC.

This clone was observed a handful of times. The chain recombines TRBV5-4 with TRBJ1-3; tentatively, D is TRBD1 (6 bases). CDR3 length: 16 residues. Germline V gene data show CDR1 as SGHNT and CDR2 as YYREEE (reference sequence). Trimming took off 0 bases at V and 3 bases at J, with 13 bases between the two ends. The CDR3 region has the DNA TGTGCCAGCAGCTTGGCCGGGGGGACACTTGGAAACACCATATATTTT. It is translated as CASSLAGGTLGNTIYF.